These 13 T cell receptor beta chains share one sample of origin, sequenced in a study of OX40 agonist ivuxolimab in advanced cancers. TCRdb's table, derived via immunoSEQ multiplex PCR, lists solely in-frame clones and lacks some. Of 100,000 to 110,000 clones in the sample, 75% to 95% were seen once. This specimen consisted of CD4+ or CD8+ T cells sorted from blood, obtained in a trial of the OX40 agonist ivuxolimab. Receptors were obtained from an adult with an advanced solid tumor such as melanoma, head and neck, liver or kidney cancer.

This rearrangement joins TRBV18 to TRBJ1-1, with TRBD1 as a possible D gene (5 bases). V shed 5 bases and J shed 4 bases, with 14 bases lying between them. Germline-derived CDR1 and CDR2 are KGHSH and LQKENI. This CDR3 comprises 14 residues. This CDR3 is CASSELQGSTEAFF. CDR3 in DNA: TGTGCCAGCTCAGAACTGCAGGGTAGCACTGAAGCTTTCTTT.

The chain uses TRBV10-3 and TRBJ1-2; D remains unclear. CDR1 is ENHRY and CDR2 is SYGVKD in the germline V gene. The length of the CDR3 is 14 residues. V dropped 0 bases and J dropped 5 bases, with 10 bases sitting between them. Written as DNA, the CDR3 is TGTGCCATCAGTGAGTCGGGCGGAGGGTATGGCTACACCTTC. This codes for CAISESGGGYGYTF.

The V gene is TRBV6-1, the J gene TRBJ1-6, with unresolved D. Per germline, CDR1 MNHNS and CDR2 SASEGT. This CDR3 is 14 amino acids long. V lost 6 bases to trimming and J lost 5 bases, with 11 bases between them. CDR3 coding DNA: TGTGCCAGCAGGGCGGGAGCAAATAATTCACCCCTCCACTTT. Translating it yields CASRAGANNSPLHF.

The chain employs TRBV9 and TRBJ2-5; D possibly uses TRBD1 or TRBD2 (5 bases each). V was trimmed by 0 bases and J by 5 bases, leaving 14 bases between them. The length of the CDR3 is 15 residues. CDR1 SGDLS and CDR2 YYNGEE come from the germline V gene. As DNA, the CDR3 is TGTGCCAGCAGCGTAGGGGGCGCGAGAGGGGAGACCCAGTACTTC. Protein: CASSVGGARGETQYF. The whole variable domain, remainder taken from reference TRBV9 and TRBJ2-5, is DSGVTQTPKHLITATGQRVTLRCSPRSGDLSVYWYQQSLDQGLQFLIQYYNGEERAKGNILERFSAQQFPDLHSELNLSSLELGDSALYFCASSVGGARGETQYFGPGTRLLVL.

Only one count was recorded for this clone. The genes are TRBV7-2 and TRBJ2-3; D may be TRBD2 (5 bases). Looked up from germline, CDR1 is SGHTA and CDR2 is FQGNSA. This CDR3 spans 16 amino acids. V shed 1 base and J shed 5 bases, with 16 bases lying between them. DNA for the CDR3: TGTGCCAGCAGCTTAGATCCCGAGGGCCTAGGAGATACGCAGTATTTT. Translating gives CASSLDPEGLGDTQYF.

This chain connects TRBV2 to TRBJ1-2; D not certain. Trimming pared 4 bases from V and 1 base from J, leaving 7 bases between. The CDR3 spans 13 residues. The germline CDR1 and CDR2 sequences are SNHLY and FYNNEI. Here the CDR3 DNA reads TGTGCCAGCAGTGTCAACAGTAACTATGGCTACACCTTC. This sequence encodes CASSVNSNYGYTF.

The J gene is TRBJ2-5, the V gene TRBV18; D possibly uses TRBD1 or TRBD2 (5 bases each). The CDR3 totals 13 residues. V lost 4 bases and J lost 4, with 10 bases in between. Germline CDR1 is KGHSH and CDR2 is LQKENI. DNA of the CDR3: TGTGCCAGCTCACAAACTAGGGGAGAGACCCAGTACTTC. Translated: CASSQTRGETQYF.

The gene calls are TRBV11-3 and TRBJ2-1, with 8 bases fitting TRBD2. This CDR3 is built from 16 residues. Germline V gene lookup returns CDR1 SGHNT and CDR2 YENEEA. With V trimmed by 1 base and J by 4 bases, 6 bases remained unmatched. The CDR3 protein is CASSLGAAGVYNEQFF. CDR3 in DNA: TGTGCCAGCAGCTTAGGGGCAGCGGGAGTGTACAATGAGCAGTTCTTC. Full variable domain (outside the CDR3, taken from reference TRBV11-3 and TRBJ2-1): EAGVVQSPRYKIIEKKQPVAFWCNPISGHNTLYWYLQNLGQGPELLIRYENEEAVDDSQLPKDRFSAERLKGVDSTLKIQPAELGDSAVYLCASSLGAAGVYNEQFFGPGTRLTVL.

The chain uses TRBV27 and TRBJ2-1; a weak D match, TRBD2 (6 bases). Trimming removed 7 bases at V and 8 bases at J, with 18 bases between. The V gene's germline CDR1 is MNHEY and CDR2 SMNVEV (reference sequence). The CDR3 is made up of 14 amino acids. The CDR3 reads CASIRRAGADEQFF. The DNA for the CDR3 is TGTGCCAGCATACGGAGGGCTGGTGCGGATGAGCAGTTCTTC.

This chain connects TRBV4-3 to TRBJ1-2, with D maybe TRBD1 (6 bases). Germline lookup yields CDR1 LGHNA and CDR2 YSLEER. The length of the CDR3 is 13 residues. V was shortened by 1 base and J by 7 bases, with 10 bases between the two germline ends. CDR3 sequence: CASSQARGLGYTF. CDR3 nucleotide sequence: TGCGCCAGCAGCCAAGCCCGGGGGCTTGGCTACACCTTC.

The CDR3 region has the DNA TGTGCCAGCAGTGAAATGAGAGACTATGGCTACACCTTC. Its translation: CASSEMRDYGYTF. The rearrangement uses TRBV6-1 and TRBJ1-2; D remains ambiguous. CDR1 is MNHNS and CDR2 is SASEGT in the germline V gene. This CDR3 is built from 13 residues. Trimming removed 2 bases from V and 3 bases from J, with 7 bases in between.

The chain links TRBV2 to TRBJ2-3, with a possible D match to TRBD1 (5 bases). V was trimmed by 4 bases and J by 10 bases, leaving 9 bases between them. The CDR3 loop spans 11 amino acids. Germline V CDR1 and CDR2: SNHLY, FYNNEI. The CDR3 sequence is CASSADIPQYF. CDR3 coding DNA: TGTGCCAGCAGTGCGGACATTCCGCAGTATTTT.

This chain uses TRBV2 with TRBJ2-7; unclear D gene. V was pared by 4 bases and J by 7 bases, with 14 bases between. The germline V gene encodes CDR1 SNHLY and CDR2 FYNNEI. The CDR3 runs 13 residues. Written as DNA, the CDR3 is TGTGCCAGCAGTGGTGTGCGGTCCAGGGAGCAGTACTTC. Translating gives CASSGVRSREQYF.